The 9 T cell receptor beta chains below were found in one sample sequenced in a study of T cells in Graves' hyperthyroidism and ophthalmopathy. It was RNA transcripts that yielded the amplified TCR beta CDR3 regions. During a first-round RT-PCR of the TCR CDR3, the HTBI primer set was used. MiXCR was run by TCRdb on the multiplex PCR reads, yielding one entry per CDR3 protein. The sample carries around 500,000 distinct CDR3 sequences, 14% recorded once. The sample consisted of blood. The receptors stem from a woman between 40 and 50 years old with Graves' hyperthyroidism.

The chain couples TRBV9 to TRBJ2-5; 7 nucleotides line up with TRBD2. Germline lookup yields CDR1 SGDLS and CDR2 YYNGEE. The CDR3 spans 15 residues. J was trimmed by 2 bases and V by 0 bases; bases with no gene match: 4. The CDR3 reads CASSVASGTQETQYF. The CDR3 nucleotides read TGTGCCAGCAGCGTAGCTAGCGGAACGCAAGAGACCCAGTACTTC.

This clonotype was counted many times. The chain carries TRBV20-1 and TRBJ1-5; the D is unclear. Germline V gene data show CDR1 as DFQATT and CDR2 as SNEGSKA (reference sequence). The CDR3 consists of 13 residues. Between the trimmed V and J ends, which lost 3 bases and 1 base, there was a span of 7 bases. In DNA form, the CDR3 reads TGCAGTGCTAGTCAGAGGAGCAATCAGCCCCAGCATTTT. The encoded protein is CSASQRSNQPQHF.

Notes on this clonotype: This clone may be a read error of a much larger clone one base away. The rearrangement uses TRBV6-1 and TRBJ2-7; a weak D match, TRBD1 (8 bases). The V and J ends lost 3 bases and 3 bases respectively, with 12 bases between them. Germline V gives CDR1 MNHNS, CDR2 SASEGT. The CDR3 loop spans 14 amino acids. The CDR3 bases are TGTGCCAGCAGTGAGGACAGGGAGGGCTACGAGCAGTACTTC. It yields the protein CASSEDREGYEQYF.

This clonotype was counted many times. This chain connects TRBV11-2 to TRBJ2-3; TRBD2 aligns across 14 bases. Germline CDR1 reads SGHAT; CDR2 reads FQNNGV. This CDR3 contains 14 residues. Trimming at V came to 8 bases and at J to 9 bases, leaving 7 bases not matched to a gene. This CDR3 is CASGGLAGGDTQYF. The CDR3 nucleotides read TGTGCCAGCGGCGGACTAGCGGGAGGAGACACGCAGTATTTT.

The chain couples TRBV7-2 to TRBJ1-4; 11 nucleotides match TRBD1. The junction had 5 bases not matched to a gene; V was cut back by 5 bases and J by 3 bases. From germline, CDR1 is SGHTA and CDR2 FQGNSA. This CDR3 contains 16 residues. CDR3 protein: CASSQGTGGPNEKLFF. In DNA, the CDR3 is TGTGCCAGCAGCCAGGGGACAGGGGGGCCTAATGAAAAACTGTTTTTT.

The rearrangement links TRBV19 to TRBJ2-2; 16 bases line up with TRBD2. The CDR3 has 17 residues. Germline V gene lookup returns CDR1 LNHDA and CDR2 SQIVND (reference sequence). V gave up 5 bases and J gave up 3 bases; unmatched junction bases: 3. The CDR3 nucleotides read TGTGCCAGTAGTCCGGGACTAGCGGGAGGGTACACCGGGGAGCTGTTTTTT. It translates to CASSPGLAGGYTGELFF. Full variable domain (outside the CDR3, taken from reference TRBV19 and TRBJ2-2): DGGITQSPKYLFRKEGQNVTLSCEQNLNHDAMYWYRQDPGQGLRLIYYSQIVNDFQKGDIAEGYSVSREKKESFPLTVTSAQKNPTAFYLCASSPGLAGGYTGELFFGEGSRLTVL.

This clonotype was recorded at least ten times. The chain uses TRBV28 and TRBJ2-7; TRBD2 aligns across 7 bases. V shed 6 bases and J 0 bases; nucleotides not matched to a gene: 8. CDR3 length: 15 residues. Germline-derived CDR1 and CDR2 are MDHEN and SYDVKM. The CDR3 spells CASSTSSGTSYEQYF. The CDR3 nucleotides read TGTGCCAGCAGCACCTCTAGCGGCACCTCCTACGAGCAGTACTTC.

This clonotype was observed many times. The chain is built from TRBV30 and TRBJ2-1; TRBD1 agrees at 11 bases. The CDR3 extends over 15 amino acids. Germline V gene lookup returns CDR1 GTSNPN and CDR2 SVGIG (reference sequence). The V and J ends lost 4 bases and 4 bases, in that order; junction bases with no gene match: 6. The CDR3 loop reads CAWKRWDRGYNEQFF. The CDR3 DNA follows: TGTGCCTGGAAGAGGTGGGACAGGGGGTACAATGAGCAGTTCTTC.

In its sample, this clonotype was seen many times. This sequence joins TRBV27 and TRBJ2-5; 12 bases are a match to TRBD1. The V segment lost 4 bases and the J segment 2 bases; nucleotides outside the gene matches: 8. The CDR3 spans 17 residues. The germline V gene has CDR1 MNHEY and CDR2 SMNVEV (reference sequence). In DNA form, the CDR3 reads TGTGCCAGCAGTTCTCAGGGGACAGGGGGCTGGCAAGAGACCCAGTACTTC. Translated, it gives CASSSQGTGGWQETQYF.